Given below is one T cell receptor beta chain in context. Its antigen is currently unknown. These data are taken from a study of T cell responses to AZD1222 COVID-19 vaccine. The study's findings and limits: At baseline, seropositivity was found in only 6 or 7 AZD1222 recipients. Spike-specific TCR breadth rose after two AZD1222 doses, and depth rose as well.

With 2 bases clipped from V and 6 bases from J, the junction kept 7 bases outside the gene matches. Germline values: CDR1 KGHSH, CDR2 LQKENI. This CDR3 has 15 residues. Assay used: immunoSEQ multiplex PCR; TCRdb lists only in-frame clones, some missing. The table lists about 150,000 clones, about 92% of them singletons. Pooling was applied to second doses at about 4 or about 12 weeks. The material sequenced was peripheral blood, taken 28 days after the second AZD1222 dose. This TCR derives from an adult who received the AZD1222 COVID-19 vaccine. This chain connects TRBV18 to TRBJ1-5; 7 bases align to TRBD1. The CDR3 is CASSPDREVAQPQHF. CDR3 sequence (DNA): TGTGCCAGCTCACCAGACAGGGAAGTCGCTCAGCCCCAGCATTTT.